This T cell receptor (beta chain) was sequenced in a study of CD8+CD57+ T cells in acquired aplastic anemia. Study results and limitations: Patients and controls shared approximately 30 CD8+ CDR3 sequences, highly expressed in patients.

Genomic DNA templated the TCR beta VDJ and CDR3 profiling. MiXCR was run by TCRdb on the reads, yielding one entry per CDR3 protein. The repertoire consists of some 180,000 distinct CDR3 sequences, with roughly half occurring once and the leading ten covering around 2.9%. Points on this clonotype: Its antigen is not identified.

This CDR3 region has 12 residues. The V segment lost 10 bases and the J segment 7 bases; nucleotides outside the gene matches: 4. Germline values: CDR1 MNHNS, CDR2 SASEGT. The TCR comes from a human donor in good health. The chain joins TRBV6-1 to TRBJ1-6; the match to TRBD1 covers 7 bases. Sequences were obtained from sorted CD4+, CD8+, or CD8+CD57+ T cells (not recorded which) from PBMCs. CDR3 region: CATKQGNSPLHF. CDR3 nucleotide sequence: TGTGCCACCAAACAGGGGAATTCACCCCTCCACTTT.